This TCR beta chain was captured by sequencing in a study of OX40 agonist ivuxolimab in advanced cancers. The overall study: Patients with prior anti-PD-1, anti-PD-L1 or anti-CTLA-4 therapy were eligible; less than 50% had some. Study-level results: Among patients with partial responses at 0.1-3.0 mg/kg, clonal expansion was among the lowest. Undetermined was the antigen specificity of the expanded peripheral T cells.

A remark on this clone: Its antigen remains unidentified.

Method: immunoSEQ multiplex PCR; TCRdb's copy keeps in-frame clones and lacks some. The table has tens of thousands of clones, roughly 87% seen once. The CDR3 extends over 16 amino acids. With V trimmed by 7 bases and J by 4 bases, 13 bases remained unmatched. Germline lookup yields CDR1 SQVTM and CDR2 ANQGSEA. The specimen was CD4+ or CD8+ T cells sorted from blood, collected in a trial of the OX40 agonist ivuxolimab. This clonotype originated in an adult with an advanced solid tumor such as melanoma, head and neck, liver or kidney cancer. This sequence joins TRBV29-1 and TRBJ2-3; 11 bases match TRBD2. CDR3 in DNA: TGCAGCGGCGGGGGGGGGACTAGCGGTATCCCAGATACGCAGTATTTT. Encoded protein: CSGGGGTSGIPDTQYF.